The next 2 T cell receptor beta chains were all read from a single sample in a study of control samples from healthy donors and cancer patients. The table came from immunoSEQ multiplex PCR; TCRdb's copy has only in-frame clones and leaves some out. The repertoire holds roughly 190,000 clones, with about 90% as singletons. Sample: blood. The origin of the receptors is a man between 25 and 39 years old in good health.

V gene TRBV30 combines with J gene TRBJ2-7; TRBD1 might be the D (5 bases). Germline V gives CDR1 GTSNPN, CDR2 SVGIG (reference sequence). The CDR3 covers 14 residues. The germline V and J ends were trimmed by 2 bases and 3 bases, with 14 bases remaining between them. CDR3 bases: TGTGCCTGGAGTAACGTTCAGGGTCGCTACGAGCAGTACTTC. Translating it yields CAWSNVQGRYEQYF.

The chain's CDR3 is CASSFTVNTEAFF. CDR3 nucleotide sequence: TGTGCCAGCAGCTTCACGGTGAACACTGAAGCTTTCTTT. This chain uses TRBV7-2 with TRBJ1-1; D gene unclear. Germline CDR1 SGHTA, CDR2 FQGNSA. The ends were cut back, 3 bases at V and 0 bases at J, with 5 bases in the middle. CDR3 length: 13 residues.